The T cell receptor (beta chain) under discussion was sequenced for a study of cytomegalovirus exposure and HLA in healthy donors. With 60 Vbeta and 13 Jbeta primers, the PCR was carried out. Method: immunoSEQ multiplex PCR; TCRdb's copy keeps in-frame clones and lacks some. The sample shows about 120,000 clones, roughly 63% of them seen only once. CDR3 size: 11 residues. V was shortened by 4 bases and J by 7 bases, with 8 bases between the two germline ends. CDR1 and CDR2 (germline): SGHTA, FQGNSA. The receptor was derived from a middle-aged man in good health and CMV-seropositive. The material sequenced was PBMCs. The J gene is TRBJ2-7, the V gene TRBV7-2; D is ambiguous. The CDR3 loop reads CASSSFGEQYF. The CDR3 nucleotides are TGTGCCAGCAGCTCCTTCGGGGAGCAGTACTTC.